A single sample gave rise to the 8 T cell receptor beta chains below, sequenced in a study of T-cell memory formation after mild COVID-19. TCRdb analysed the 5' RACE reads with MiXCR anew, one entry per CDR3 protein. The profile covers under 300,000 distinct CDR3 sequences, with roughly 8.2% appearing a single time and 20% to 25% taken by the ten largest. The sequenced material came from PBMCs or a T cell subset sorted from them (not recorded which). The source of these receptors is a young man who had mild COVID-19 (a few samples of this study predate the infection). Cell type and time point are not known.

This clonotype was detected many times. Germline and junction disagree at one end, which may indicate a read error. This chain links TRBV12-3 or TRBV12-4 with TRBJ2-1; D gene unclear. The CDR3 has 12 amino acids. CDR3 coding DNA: TGTGCCAGCAGCCCCCTATACAACGAGCAGTTCTTC. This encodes CASSPLYNEQFF.

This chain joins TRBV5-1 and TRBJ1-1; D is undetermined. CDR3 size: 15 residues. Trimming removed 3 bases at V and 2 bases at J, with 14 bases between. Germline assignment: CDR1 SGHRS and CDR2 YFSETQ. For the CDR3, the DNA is TGCGCCAGCAGCTACGGACGTGAGGGAAACACTGAAGCTTTCTTT. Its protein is CASSYGREGNTEAFF.

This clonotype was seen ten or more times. This chain's CDR3 is CASSFGASTEAFF. DNA of the CDR3: TGTGCCAGCAGCTTCGGGGCGAGCACTGAAGCTTTCTTT. The chain joins TRBV7-9 to TRBJ1-1, with a possible D match to TRBD1 (5 bases). With 3 bases removed from V and 4 bases from J, the gap between germline ends came to 9 bases. The CDR3 contains 13 residues. The V gene's germline CDR1 is SEHNR and CDR2 FQNEAQ (reference sequence).

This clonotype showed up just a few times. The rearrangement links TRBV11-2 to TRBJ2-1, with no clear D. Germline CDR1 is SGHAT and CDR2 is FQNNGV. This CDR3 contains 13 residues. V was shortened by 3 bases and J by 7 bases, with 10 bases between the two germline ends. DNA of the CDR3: TGTGCCAGCAGCTTCCCCCCCTTGAATGAGCAGTTCTTC. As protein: CASSFPPLNEQFF.

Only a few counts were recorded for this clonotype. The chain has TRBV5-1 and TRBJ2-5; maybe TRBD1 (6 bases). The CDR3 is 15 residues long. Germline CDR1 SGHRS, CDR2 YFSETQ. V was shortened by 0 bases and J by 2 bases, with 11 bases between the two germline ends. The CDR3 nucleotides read TGCGCCAGCAGCTTGGTGACAGGTATTCAAGAGACCCAGTACTTC. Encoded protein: CASSLVTGIQETQYF.

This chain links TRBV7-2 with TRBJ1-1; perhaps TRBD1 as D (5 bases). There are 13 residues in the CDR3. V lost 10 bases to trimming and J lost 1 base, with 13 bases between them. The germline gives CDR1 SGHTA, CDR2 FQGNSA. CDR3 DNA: TGTGCCACTTCCGAGGGGAGGAACACTGAAGCTTTCTTT. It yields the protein CATSEGRNTEAFF.

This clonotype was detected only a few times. The CDR3 spells CASSFEDPISNGYTF. CDR3 bases: TGTGCCAGCAGTTTCGAGGACCCTATTAGTAATGGCTACACCTTC. The rearrangement joins TRBV28 to TRBJ1-2, with D hard to call. The germline V gene has CDR1 MDHEN and CDR2 SYDVKM. V was clipped by 3 bases and J by 6 bases, with 17 bases between them. This CDR3 has 15 residues.

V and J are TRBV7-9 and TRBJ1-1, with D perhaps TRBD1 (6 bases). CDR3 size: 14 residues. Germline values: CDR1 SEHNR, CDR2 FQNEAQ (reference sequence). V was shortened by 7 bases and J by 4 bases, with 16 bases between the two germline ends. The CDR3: CASTPGAPSTEAFF. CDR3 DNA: TGTGCCAGCACCCCGGGGGCTCCGAGCACTGAAGCTTTCTTT.